A selection of T cell receptor beta chains follows, all from one sample in a study of blood T cell repertoires in COVID-19. Method: immunoSEQ multiplex PCR; TCRdb's copy keeps in-frame clones and lacks some. Of some 280,000 clones listed, more than 80% are singletons. The specimen was peripheral blood. Receptor source: a woman in her twenties or thirties with active or convalescent COVID-19. CDR3s leave out the opening cysteine and the closing phenylalanine or tryptophan. The order of the fields is D gene, J gene, V gene, clone size, CDR3 protein. The D gene is left open where the match is weak. A row's size may be missing; if present it is once, few, many or a size class.

- TRBJ1-2 TRBV20-1 - SASLDDYGGYT
- TRBJ1-4 TRBV2 few ASRSDRNEKLF
- TRBJ1-3 TRBV19 few ASMTVTSGNTIY
TRBD2 TRBJ2-7 TRBV14 - ASSQGVAGGLSREQY
- TRBJ1-2 TRBV4-2 - ASSQLSGTNYGYT
- TRBJ1-6 TRBV19 - ASSLRASYNSPLH
TRBD1 TRBJ2-5 TRBV18 - ASSAGTGEETQY
- TRBJ2-5 TRBV11-2 - ASSLAGSLVETQY
- TRBJ1-5 TRBV6-2/TRBV6-3 - ASSYGWAQNNQPQH
TRBD1 TRBJ2-3 TRBV28 - ASSSVTGWKGTDTQY
- TRBJ1-6 TRBV19 - ASSIGGDNSPLH
- TRBJ2-7 TRBV19 few ASSMQGNYEQY
TRBD1 TRBJ1-1 TRBV27 - ASRKQGIAENTEAF
- TRBJ2-2 TRBV30 - AWTGNTGELF
TRBD1 TRBJ1-3 TRBV5-8 once ASSFRTGGVGNTIY
TRBD2 TRBJ2-3 TRBV30 - AWGRGLAGGSADTQY
- TRBJ1-5 TRBV6-1 - ASSERRDSNQPQH
TRBD2 TRBJ2-7 TRBV2 - ASTGTSGGAREQY
- TRBJ1-6 TRBV4-3 - ASSQSLNSPLH
TRBD1 TRBJ2-7 TRBV10-1 - ASSGDRAYEQY
TRBD2 TRBJ2-1 TRBV9 - ASSPGTSGGDSSYNEQF
- TRBJ1-5 TRBV19 - AATQRGAGLYQPQH
- TRBJ1-3 TRBV1 - TSSQPDRASGNTIY
TRBD2 TRBJ2-1 TRBV7-2 - ASSSRTSADEQF
- TRBJ1-5 TRBV5-5 few ASSPGQFSNQPQH
- TRBJ2-3 TRBV10-2 - ASSESRDSYTTDTQY
- TRBJ2-1 TRBV12-3/TRBV12-4 once ASSRNREGEQF
TRBD1 TRBJ2-3 TRBV3-1/TRBV3-2 once ASGGQIDTQY
- TRBJ1-2 TRBV5-5 - ASSLNVAGRYGYT
TRBD2 TRBJ2-1 TRBV2 - AGCLGGAEQF
- TRBJ1-2 TRBV27 - ASSLGQSYGYT
TRBD1 TRBJ1-6 TRBV5-8 - ASSRDRGNRNSPLH
TRBD2 TRBJ2-3 TRBV7-2 - ASSSGLAGRSTDTQY
TRBD1 TRBJ2-5 TRBV10-1 - ASSDRGPQETQY
- TRBJ2-7 TRBV7-9 - ASSSTASAGSYEQY
TRBD1 TRBJ1-2 TRBV10-3 - AIRGQGDYGYT
TRBD1 TRBJ2-7 TRBV15 - ATSRRGTGADEQY
- TRBJ2-5 TRBV19 - ASSIGAQGQETQY
- TRBJ2-5 TRBV9 - ASSVTGYQETQY
TRBD1 TRBJ1-1 TRBV2 - ASSGDRAYTEAF